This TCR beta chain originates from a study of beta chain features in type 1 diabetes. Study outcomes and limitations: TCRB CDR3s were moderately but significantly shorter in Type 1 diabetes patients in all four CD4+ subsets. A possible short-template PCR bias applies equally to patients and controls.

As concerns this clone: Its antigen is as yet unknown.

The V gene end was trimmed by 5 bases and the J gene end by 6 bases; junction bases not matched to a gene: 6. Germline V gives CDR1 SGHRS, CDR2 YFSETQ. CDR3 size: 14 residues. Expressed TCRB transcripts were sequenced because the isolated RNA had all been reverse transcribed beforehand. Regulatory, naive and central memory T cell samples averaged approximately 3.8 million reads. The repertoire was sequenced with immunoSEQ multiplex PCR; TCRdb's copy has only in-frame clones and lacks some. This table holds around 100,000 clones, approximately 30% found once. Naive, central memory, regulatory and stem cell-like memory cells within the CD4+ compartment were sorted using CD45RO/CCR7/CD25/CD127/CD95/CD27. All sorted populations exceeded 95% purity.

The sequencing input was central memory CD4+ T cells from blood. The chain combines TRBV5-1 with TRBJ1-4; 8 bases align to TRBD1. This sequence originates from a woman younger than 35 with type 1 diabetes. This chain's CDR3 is CASRKDRDHEKLFF. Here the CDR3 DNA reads TGCGCCAGCAGGAAGGACAGGGACCATGAAAAACTGTTTTTT.